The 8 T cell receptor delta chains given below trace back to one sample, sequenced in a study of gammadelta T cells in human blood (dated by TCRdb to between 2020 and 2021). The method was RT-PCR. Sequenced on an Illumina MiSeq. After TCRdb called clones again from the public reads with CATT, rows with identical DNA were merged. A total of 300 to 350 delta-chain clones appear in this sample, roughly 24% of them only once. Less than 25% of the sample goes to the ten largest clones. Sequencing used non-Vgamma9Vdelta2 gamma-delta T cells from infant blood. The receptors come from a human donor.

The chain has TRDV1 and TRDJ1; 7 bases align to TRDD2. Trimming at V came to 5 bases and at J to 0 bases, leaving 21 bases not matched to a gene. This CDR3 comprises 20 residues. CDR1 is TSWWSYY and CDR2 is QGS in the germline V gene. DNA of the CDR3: TGTGCTCTTGGGCACCTTCCTCCGATGTACTATTCCCCATACACCGATAAACTCATCTTT. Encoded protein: CALGHLPPMYYSPYTDKLIF.

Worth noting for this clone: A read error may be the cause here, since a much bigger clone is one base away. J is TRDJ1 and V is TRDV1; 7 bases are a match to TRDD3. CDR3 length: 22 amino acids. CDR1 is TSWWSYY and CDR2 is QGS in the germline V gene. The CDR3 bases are TGTGCTCTTGAGGAACTAAGGCCATACTGGGGATCCCTCCTCATATACACCGATAAACTCATCTTT. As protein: CALEELRPYWGSLLIYTDKLIF.

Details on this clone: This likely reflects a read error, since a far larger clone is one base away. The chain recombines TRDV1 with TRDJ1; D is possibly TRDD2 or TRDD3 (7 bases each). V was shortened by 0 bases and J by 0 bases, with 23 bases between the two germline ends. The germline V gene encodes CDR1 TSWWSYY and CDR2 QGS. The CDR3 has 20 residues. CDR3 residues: CALGELVTPSLGDNTDKLIF. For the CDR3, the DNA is TGTGCTCTTGGGGAACTAGTCACACCTTCCTTGGGGGACAACACCGATAAACTCATCTTT.

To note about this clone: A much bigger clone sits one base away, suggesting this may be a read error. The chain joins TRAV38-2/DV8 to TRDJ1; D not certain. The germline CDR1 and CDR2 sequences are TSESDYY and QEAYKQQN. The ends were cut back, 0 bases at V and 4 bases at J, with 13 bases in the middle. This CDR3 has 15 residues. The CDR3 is CAYRSVPPLNDKLIF. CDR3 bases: TGTGCTTATAGGAGCGTTCCCCCCTTGAACGATAAACTCATCTTT.

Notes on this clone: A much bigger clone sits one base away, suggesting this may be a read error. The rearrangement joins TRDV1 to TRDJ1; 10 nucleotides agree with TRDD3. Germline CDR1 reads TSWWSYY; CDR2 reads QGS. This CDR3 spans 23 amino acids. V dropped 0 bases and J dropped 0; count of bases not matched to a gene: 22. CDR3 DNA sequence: TGTGCTCTTGGGGAACTTAGCCTATGTGGGATTGGGGGATACAATTCGTACACCGATAAACTCATCTTT. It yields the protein CALGELSLCGIGGYNSYTDKLIF.

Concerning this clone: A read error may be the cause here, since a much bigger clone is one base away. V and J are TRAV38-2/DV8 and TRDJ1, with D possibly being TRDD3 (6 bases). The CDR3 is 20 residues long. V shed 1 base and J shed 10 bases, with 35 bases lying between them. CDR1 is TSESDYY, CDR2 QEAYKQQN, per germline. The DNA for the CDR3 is TGTGCTTATAGGAGCACCCAAAGACGACTCGACTTAGTACTGGGTAGGAGACTCATCTTT. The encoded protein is CAYRSTQRRLDLVLGRRLIF.

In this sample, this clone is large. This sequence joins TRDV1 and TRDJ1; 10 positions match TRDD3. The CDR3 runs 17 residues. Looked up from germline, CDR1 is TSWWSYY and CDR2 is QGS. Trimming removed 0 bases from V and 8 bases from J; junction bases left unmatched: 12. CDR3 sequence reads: CALGELGNRYWGIKLIF. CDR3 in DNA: TGTGCTCTTGGGGAACTAGGTAATCGCTACTGGGGGATCAAACTCATCTTT.

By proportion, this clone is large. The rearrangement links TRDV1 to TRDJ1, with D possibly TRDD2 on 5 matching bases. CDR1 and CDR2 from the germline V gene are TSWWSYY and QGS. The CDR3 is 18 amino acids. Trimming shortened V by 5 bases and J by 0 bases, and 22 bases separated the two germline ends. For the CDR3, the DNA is TGTGCTCTTGGGAACCTCTTCCGTGCCCTCAGGTACACCGATAAACTCATCTTT. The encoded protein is CALGNLFRALRYTDKLIF.